The present TCR beta chain was sequenced within a study of blood T cell repertoires in COVID-19. In terms of age and location, participants ranged from roughly 18 to 90 years and lived in under 30 US areas. Participants were placed into cohorts based on the clinical history they reported. V dropped 6 bases and J dropped 7 bases, with 13 bases sitting between them. CDR1 is LNHNV, CDR2 YYDKDF, per germline (reference sequence). The CDR3 loop spans 13 amino acids. Repertoires were generated with immunoSEQ multiplex PCR, while TCRdb's copy carries only in-frame clones and drops some. This table has some 150,000 clones, around 84% appearing once.

The clonotype was recovered from a woman aged 45-60 years who had been exposed to COVID-19. The specimen sequenced was PBMCs or T cells enriched from blood (not recorded which). The rearrangement uses TRBV15 and TRBJ2-1; D gene unclear. The CDR3 nucleotides read TGTGCCACCAGTGGCGGTCTGAGGAATGAGCAGTTCTTC. The encoded protein is CATSGGLRNEQFF.